This T cell receptor beta chain comes out of a study of cytomegalovirus exposure and HLA in healthy donors. Findings and caveats of the study: A few chains tied to CMV proved CMV antigen-specific in vitro.

CDR1 and CDR2 (germline): SGHTA, FQGTGA. Trimming pared 5 bases from V and 1 base from J, leaving 13 bases between. The CDR3 runs to 15 residues. Likely unrecorded immune exposures existed in these nominally healthy donors. PCR amplification relied on 60 Vbeta primers (plus 13 Jbeta primers). Using immunoSEQ multiplex PCR, the repertoire was profiled, and TCRdb retains in-frame clones only, with some absent. The sample lists nearly 95,000 clones; roughly 73% were seen once. As concerns this clone: What it binds is not known.

This rearrangement joins TRBV7-3 to TRBJ2-3, with D perhaps TRBD2 (5 bases). The clonotype was recovered from a woman aged 40 to 50 in good health and CMV-seronegative. Sequencing was done on a sample of PBMCs. The CDR3 coding sequence is TGTGCCAGCAGCCTGAGGGTGGGCGGCACAGATACGCAGTATTTT. It is translated as CASSLRVGGTDTQYF.